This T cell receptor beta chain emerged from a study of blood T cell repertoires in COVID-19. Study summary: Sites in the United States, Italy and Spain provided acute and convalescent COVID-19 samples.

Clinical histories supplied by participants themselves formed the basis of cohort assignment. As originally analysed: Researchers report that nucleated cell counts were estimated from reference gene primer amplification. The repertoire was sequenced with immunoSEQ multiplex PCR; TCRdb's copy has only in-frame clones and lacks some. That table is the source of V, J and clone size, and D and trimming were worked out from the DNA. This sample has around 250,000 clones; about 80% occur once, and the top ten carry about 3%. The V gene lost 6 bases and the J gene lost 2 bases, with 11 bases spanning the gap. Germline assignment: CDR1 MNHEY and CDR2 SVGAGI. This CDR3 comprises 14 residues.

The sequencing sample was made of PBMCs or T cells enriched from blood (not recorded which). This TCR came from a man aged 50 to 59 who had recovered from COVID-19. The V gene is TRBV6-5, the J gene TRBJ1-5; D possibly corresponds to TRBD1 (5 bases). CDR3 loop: CASSTGGGNQPQHF. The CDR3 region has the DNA TGTGCCAGCAGCACTGGGGGGGGCAATCAGCCCCAGCATTTT.